This T cell receptor (beta chain) is drawn from a study of blood T cell repertoires in COVID-19 (dated by TCRdb to 2018 to 2020). Study-wide context: The collaborator samples originated in the United States, Italy and Spain and spanned the acute and convalescent phases of COVID-19. Where available, HLA class I and class II types were obtained from metadata supplied by the sample provider rather than from assay-based typing. Sample metadata almost always included a de-identified subject ID, COVID-19 status, age in years and sex. The repertoires were released in a freely available public database meant as a resource for research on the immune response to SARS-CoV-2. The dataset comprised deeply sampled blood TCRbeta repertoires from subjects exposed to, actively infected with, or recovered from COVID-19. Samples were obtained from the ongoing ImmuneRACE study (first 160 participants) and from 950 to 1,500 subjects provided by 6 global collaborators. The prospective study material was composed of cDNA or gDNA derived from T cells, B-cell-depleted T cells, or PBMCs.

V is trimmed back by 0 bases and J by 2 bases, and the junction contains 0 bases that no gene match accounts for. The CDR3 covers 14 residues, taking in both the cysteine and the phenylalanine. The entry retains the CDR3 DNA only, 42 bases that are in frame from base 1. As encoded in the germline V gene (reference sequence), CDR1 is MNHEY while CDR2 is SMNVEV. The collaborating institutions used their own protocols to collect whole blood in K2EDTA tubes. For TCRbeta analysis, collaborator samples were shipped as frozen whole blood, as isolated PBMCs, or as DNA extracted from either sample type. As to this clone: Its antigen target is currently unknown. No base quality values were provided; no much bigger clone lies one nucleotide off.

The paper's findings and limits, for the study overall: Clinical and demographic metadata were provided uncurated, with the amount varying by source and participant.

TCRbeta CDR3 regions were amplified from genomic DNA using the immunoSEQ Assay, a bias-controlled multiplex PCR. On the study's bioinformatics: The number of nucleated cells in each sample was estimated by amplification of reference gene primers within the assay. To quantify the absolute abundance of each unique TCRbeta CDR3 rearrangement, sequence reads were collapsed and filtered. For each sample, productive Simpson clonality was calculated by taking the square root of Simpson's diversity index across productive rearrangements. TCRdb took over this immuneACCESS table, retaining in-frame rearrangements with V and J assigned. Such tables are incomplete; in checked studies, under half of the missing clones stem from an unresolved V gene, and the remainder is unexplained. D and trimming come from the DNA, and the V and J calls and clone size come from that table. Within this sample are roughly 250,000 clones, with over 80% of them counted one time only. Around 5.5% of the sample rests with the top ten.

The sequencing sample was made of peripheral blood. This chain joins TRBV27 to TRBJ2-5, and 7 bases in between align with TRBD1. This clonotype was obtained from a human donor in a cohort sampled during active COVID-19. DNA sequence: TGTGCCAGCAGTTTATCGGGACAGCAAGAGACCCAGTACTTC. Translated, this is CASSLSGQQETQYF.